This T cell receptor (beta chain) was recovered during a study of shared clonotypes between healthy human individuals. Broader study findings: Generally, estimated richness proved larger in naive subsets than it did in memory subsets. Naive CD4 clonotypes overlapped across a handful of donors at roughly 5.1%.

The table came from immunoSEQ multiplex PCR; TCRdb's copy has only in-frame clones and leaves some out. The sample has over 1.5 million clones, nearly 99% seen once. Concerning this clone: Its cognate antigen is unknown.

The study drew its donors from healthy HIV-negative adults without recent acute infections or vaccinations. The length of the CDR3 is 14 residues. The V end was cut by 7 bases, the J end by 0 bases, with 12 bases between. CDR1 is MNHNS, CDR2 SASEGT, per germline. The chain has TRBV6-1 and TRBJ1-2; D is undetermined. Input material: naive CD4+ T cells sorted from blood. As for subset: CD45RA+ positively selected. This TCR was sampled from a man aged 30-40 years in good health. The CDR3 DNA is TGTGCCAGCACTTCGAAGGGCCCTAACTATGGCTACACCTTC. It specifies CASTSKGPNYGYTF.